Shown below are 30 T cell receptor beta chains from a single sample sequenced in a study of OX40 agonist ivuxolimab in advanced cancers. The protocol was immunoSEQ multiplex PCR, while the TCRdb copy is restricted to in-frame clones and leaves out a portion. The sample carries under 100,000 clones, less than 85% recorded once. The specimen comprised CD4+ or CD8+ T cells sorted from blood, sampled in a trial of the OX40 agonist ivuxolimab. These receptors came from an adult with an advanced solid tumor such as melanoma, head and neck, liver or kidney cancer.

The chain couples TRBV5-4 to TRBJ2-3; 7 bases line up with TRBD2. CDR1 and CDR2 from the germline V gene are SGHNT and YYREEE (reference sequence). CDR3 length: 15 residues. V shed 7 bases, J shed 0 bases, and the junction held 8 bases outside the gene matches. DNA of the CDR3: TGTGCCAGCCAATCCGGGGGGTCTAGCACAGATACGCAGTATTTT. It specifies CASQSGGSSTDTQYF. The full variable domain, in which reference TRBV5-4 and TRBJ2-3 provide the parts outside the CDR3, is ETGVTQSPTHLIKTRGQQVTLRCSSQSGHNTVSWYQQALGQGPQFIFQYYREEENGRGNFPPRFSGLQFPNYSSELNVNALELDDSALYLCASQSGGSSTDTQYFGPGTRLTVL.

The chain joins TRBV6-1 to TRBJ1-2; no firm D call. The germline V and J ends were trimmed by 3 bases and 4 bases, with 24 bases remaining between them. CDR1 and CDR2 from the germline V gene are MNHNS and SASEGT. The CDR3 runs 18 residues. The CDR3 nucleotides read TGTGCCAGCAGTGATGCTTGGGGTGGTATAGGTGGAATCTATGGCTACACCTTC. The encoded protein is CASSDAWGGIGGIYGYTF.

By share of the sample, this clone is medium-sized. This chain uses TRBV7-9 with TRBJ2-4, with 10 bases fitting TRBD1. The CDR3 is 17 amino acids. With 5 bases clipped from V and 1 base from J, the junction kept 8 bases outside the gene matches. CDR1 and CDR2 (germline): SEHNR, FQNEAQ (reference sequence). The CDR3 is CASSPREGQGAKNIQYF. CDR3 coding DNA: TGTGCCAGCAGCCCCCGCGAGGGACAGGGGGCCAAAAACATTCAGTACTTC.

The V gene is TRBV10-1, the J gene TRBJ2-3, with 7 bases that match TRBD1. Germline CDR1 WNHNN, CDR2 SYGVQD (reference sequence). This CDR3 has 15 amino acids. V lost 3 bases, J lost 5 bases, and 8 bases stayed unmatched. The CDR3, as DNA: TGCGCCAGCAGTGATTCTCCGTCAGGGGGAGATACGCAGTATTTT. Its translation is CASSDSPSGGDTQYF.

The chain combines TRBV2 with TRBJ1-3, with D possibly TRBD1 on 6 matching bases. There are 16 residues in the CDR3. Trimming removed 7 bases at V and 0 bases at J, with 16 bases between. Germline CDR1 reads SNHLY; CDR2 reads FYNNEI. CDR3 in DNA: TGTGCCAGCACCCGGCCAGGGGCCAGCTCTGGAAACACCATATATTTT. Residues: CASTRPGASSGNTIYF.

This chain connects TRBV27 to TRBJ2-2; D may be TRBD1 (7 bases). Germline values: CDR1 MNHEY, CDR2 SMNVEV (reference sequence). The CDR3 covers 15 residues. V was shortened by 6 bases and J by 1 base, with 12 bases between the two germline ends. CDR3: CASRRDSLNTGELFF. For the CDR3, the DNA is TGTGCCAGCAGGCGGGACAGCCTGAACACCGGGGAGCTGTTTTTT.

This clone appeared once. The J gene is TRBJ1-5, the V gene TRBV27; D is unclear. V lost 5 bases and J lost 3, with 17 bases in between. Germline V gene sequence: CDR1 MNHEY, CDR2 SMNVEV (reference sequence). This CDR3 comprises 16 residues. CDR3 nucleotide sequence: TGTGCCAGCAGTCCCGACACTTATATAGACAATCAGCCCCAGCATTTT. Protein product: CASSPDTYIDNQPQHF.

The chain employs TRBV29-1 and TRBJ2-3; D remains ambiguous. The CDR3 runs 11 residues. Per germline, CDR1 SQVTM and CDR2 ANQGSEA. With 7 bases removed from V and 6 bases from J, the gap between germline ends came to 11 bases. The DNA of the CDR3 is TGCAGCGCTCTGGGGTGGGATACGCAGTATTTT. This codes for CSALGWDTQYF.

The V call is TRBV11-2, the J call TRBJ1-1, with 7 bases aligning to TRBD1. V lost 3 bases and J lost 3; bases outside the gene matches: 7. CDR1 SGHAT and CDR2 FQNNGV come from the germline V gene. There are 15 residues in the CDR3. The CDR3 sequence: CASSFTRGGDTEAFF. The CDR3 DNA is TGTGCCAGCAGCTTCACCAGGGGGGGGGACACTGAAGCTTTCTTT.

The J gene is TRBJ2-3, the V gene TRBV30, with D possibly called TRBD1 or TRBD2 (5 bases each). Germline values: CDR1 GTSNPN, CDR2 SVGIG (reference sequence). The CDR3 length is 15 residues. Trimming took 2 bases from V and 2 from J, leaving 14 bases between them. The CDR3 region has the DNA TGTGCCTGGAGTCAGAGCTGGGGACCCACAGATACGCAGTATTTT. Amino acids: CAWSQSWGPTDTQYF.

This chain joins TRBV5-1 and TRBJ1-1, with TRBD1 matching over 12 bases. This CDR3 has 17 amino acids. The germline CDR1 and CDR2 sequences are SGHRS and YFSETQ. The trim removed 3 bases at V and 5 bases at J, leaving 11 bases unmatched. The CDR3 DNA reads TGCGCCAGCAGCTCGCGCGGGACAGGGGGCTATGGGACTGAAGCTTTCTTT. As protein: CASSSRGTGGYGTEAFF.

This clone was observed a few times. The chain joins TRBV7-3 to TRBJ2-7, with TRBD2 as a possible D gene (5 bases). The ends were cut back, 5 bases at V and 1 base at J, with 12 bases in the middle. This CDR3 has 14 amino acids. Germline V lookup: CDR1 SGHTA, CDR2 FQGTGA. CDR3 coding DNA: TGTGCCAGCAGCCCGAACTCGGGGTCCTACGAGCAGTACTTC. Translating gives CASSPNSGSYEQYF. The complete variable domain, with remaining parts taken from reference TRBV7-3 and TRBJ2-7, reads GAGVSQTPSNKVTEKGKYVELRCDPISGHTALYWYRQSLGQGPEFLIYFQGTGAADDSGLPNDRFFAVRPEGSVSTLKIQRTERGDSAVYLCASSPNSGSYEQYFGPGTRLTVT.

The V and J genes are TRBV21-1 and TRBJ2-5; whether TRBD2, the table's D call, matches the DNA was not checked. TRBV21-1 is a pseudogene. CDR3 size: 15 residues. The CDR3 protein is CASSPRTSGEETQYF. The CDR3 nucleotides are TGTGCCAGCAGCCCTCGGACTAGCGGGGAGGAGACCCAGTACTTC.

Only a few counts were recorded for this clone. This chain joins TRBV18 and TRBJ1-1, with D unresolved. Trimming removed 4 bases from V and 1 base from J, with 13 bases in between. Germline lookup yields CDR1 KGHSH and CDR2 LQKENI. The CDR3 loop spans 15 amino acids. The CDR3 here is CASSLPLGTNTEAFF. CDR3 nucleotide sequence: TGTGCCAGCTCACTACCCCTAGGAACGAACACTGAAGCTTTCTTT.

V gene TRBV10-3 combines with J gene TRBJ1-4; perhaps TRBD1 as D (6 bases). Between the trimmed V and J ends, which lost 2 bases and 8 bases, there was a span of 18 bases. CDR1 is ENHRY, CDR2 SYGVKD, per germline. This CDR3 region has 16 residues. DNA of the CDR3: TGTGCCATCAGTGAGGAGGGAACAGGGTTAGGGGAAAAACTGTTTTTT. Its translation is CAISEEGTGLGEKLFF.

This chain joins TRBV19 and TRBJ2-1, with D possibly TRBD1 on 6 matching bases. The CDR3 is made up of 16 amino acids. Looked up from germline, CDR1 is LNHDA and CDR2 is SQIVND (reference sequence). The V gene lost 3 bases and the J gene lost 1 base, with 13 bases spanning the gap. Written as DNA, the CDR3 is TGTGCCAGTAGTATTACAGGGTTTCGTTCCTACAATGAGCAGTTCTTC. Translating it yields CASSITGFRSYNEQFF.

Notes on this clone: Sequence at one end of the junction differs from germline and may be a read error. The chain recombines TRBV7-9 with TRBJ2-7, with TRBD1 matching 7 bases. There are 14 residues in the CDR3. In germline, CDR1 is SEHNR, CDR2 FQNEAQ (reference sequence). The CDR3 nucleotides are TGTGCCAGCAGTTTAGGGGGCGTCTCCTACGAGCAGTACTTC. Protein: CASSLGGVSYEQYF.

This clone was observed once. The chain joins TRBV5-1 to TRBJ2-2, with a tentative D call TRBD2 (6 bases). Trimming removed 3 bases at V and 0 bases at J, with 12 bases between. This CDR3 contains 16 residues. Germline assignment: CDR1 SGHRS and CDR2 YFSETQ. In DNA form, the CDR3 reads TGCGCCAGCAGCTCTGGGGGGACGACGAACACCGGGGAGCTGTTTTTT. Its protein is CASSSGGTTNTGELFF.

The chain employs TRBV19 and TRBJ2-1; D remains ambiguous. CDR3 length: 13 residues. The germline CDR1 and CDR2 sequences are LNHDA and SQIVND (reference sequence). V lost 6 bases, J lost 0 bases, and 6 bases lay in between. CDR3 sequence: CASSPPSYNEQFF. The CDR3 DNA reads TGTGCCAGTAGCCCTCCCTCCTACAATGAGCAGTTCTTC.

The chain uses TRBV6-6 and TRBJ1-1; D gene unclear. The germline V and J ends were trimmed by 6 bases and 11 bases, with 13 bases remaining between them. CDR1 is MNHNY, CDR2 SVGAGI, per germline (reference sequence). The CDR3 sequence is 11 residues long. The CDR3 protein is CASSPLEEAFF. The CDR3 DNA sequence: TGTGCCAGCAGCCCCCTCGAAGAGGCTTTCTTT.

The J gene is TRBJ2-7, the V gene TRBV4-3; D is perhaps TRBD2 (5 bases). The CDR3 runs 15 residues. The V end lost 0 bases, the J end lost 3 bases, and 12 bases lay between the germline ends. The V gene's germline CDR1 is LGHNA and CDR2 YSLEER. The DNA for the CDR3 is TGCGCCAGCAGCCAAGATAGGAGCGGATACTACGAGCAGTACTTC. This codes for CASSQDRSGYYEQYF.

This chain connects TRBV18 to TRBJ2-2, with D possibly matching TRBD2 (6 bases). Per germline, CDR1 KGHSH and CDR2 LQKENI. There are 14 residues in the CDR3. V gave up 3 bases and J gave up 4 bases, with 9 bases separating them. CDR3 nucleotide sequence: TGTGCCAGCTCACCGGGACTCAGCACCGGGGAGCTGTTTTTT. Residues: CASSPGLSTGELFF.

This sequence joins TRBV7-2 and TRBJ1-4, with a tentative D call TRBD1 (6 bases). V lost 7 bases, J lost 6 bases, and 12 bases lay in between. CDR3 length: 13 residues. Germline values: CDR1 SGHTA, CDR2 FQGNSA. CDR3: CASKQRGDEKLFF. CDR3 sequence (DNA): TGTGCCAGCAAGCAGAGGGGGGATGAAAAACTGTTTTTT. Variable domain in full (rest from reference TRBV7-2 and TRBJ1-4): GAGVSQSPSNKVTEKGKDVELRCDPISGHTALYWYRQSLGQGLEFLIYFQGNSAPDKSGLPSDRFSAERTGGSVSTLTIQRTQQEDSAVYLCASKQRGDEKLFFGSGTQLSVL.

V is TRBV6-5 and J is TRBJ2-3; TRBD2 might be the D (5 bases). The CDR3 length is 14 residues. V was cut by 5 bases and J by 4 bases, with 13 bases left in between. Germline-derived CDR1 and CDR2 are MNHEY and SVGAGI. This CDR3 is CASSKRSGSDTQYF. The CDR3 DNA sequence: TGTGCCAGCAGTAAAAGAAGCGGTTCAGATACGCAGTATTTT.

This clone has a single count. The V and J genes are TRBV4-3 and TRBJ2-7; unclear D gene. Germline V gives CDR1 LGHNA, CDR2 YSLEER. The germline V and J ends were trimmed by 1 base and 3 bases, with 7 bases remaining between them. The CDR3 consists of 13 residues. The CDR3 reads CASSQAVNYEQYF. The DNA for the CDR3 is TGCGCCAGCAGCCAAGCCGTTAACTACGAGCAGTACTTC.

V gene TRBV10-3 combines with J gene TRBJ1-1, with D uncertain. The V gene lost 0 bases and the J gene lost 0 bases, with 5 bases spanning the gap. The V gene's germline CDR1 is ENHRY and CDR2 SYGVKD. CDR3 length: 14 residues. CDR3 loop: CAISESNLNTEAFF. The CDR3 DNA is TGTGCCATCAGTGAGTCGAACCTGAACACTGAAGCTTTCTTT.

This clone was counted between two and nine times. J is TRBJ1-5 and V is TRBV19; D is possibly TRBD1 (5 bases). This CDR3 has 17 amino acids. V was clipped by 0 bases and J by 1 base, with 13 bases between them. Germline V gives CDR1 LNHDA, CDR2 SQIVND (reference sequence). CDR3 protein: CASSIDRVVLSNQPQHF. DNA for the CDR3: TGTGCCAGTAGTATAGACAGGGTCGTACTAAGCAATCAGCCCCAGCATTTT.

The chain is built from TRBV7-2 and TRBJ1-5; weak D call: TRBD1 (5 bases). Germline V CDR1 and CDR2: SGHTA, FQGNSA. The CDR3 is made up of 12 amino acids. The V end was cut by 5 bases, the J end by 4 bases, with 6 bases between. The CDR3 DNA reads as TGTGCCAGCAGCCCAGGGAATCAGCCCCAGCATTTT. Its protein is CASSPGNQPQHF.

The chain recombines TRBV2 with TRBJ2-3; TRBD1 agrees at 11 bases. The CDR3 contains 19 residues. V gave up 4 bases and J gave up 2 bases; unmatched junction bases: 14. Germline loops: CDR1 SNHLY, CDR2 FYNNEI. The CDR3 region is CASSVLRTGGFQSTDTQYF. The CDR3 DNA is TGTGCCAGCAGTGTATTAAGGACAGGGGGCTTCCAATCCACAGATACGCAGTATTTT.

The V gene is TRBV11-2, the J gene TRBJ2-7, with 9 bases matching TRBD1. Germline-derived CDR1 and CDR2 are SGHAT and FQNNGV. V gave up 5 bases and J gave up 5 bases; unmatched junction bases: 4. The CDR3 contains 13 residues. The CDR3 bases are TGTGCCAGCAGCCGGGACAGGGACCACGAGCAGTACTTC. It specifies CASSRDRDHEQYF.